The 4 T cell receptor beta chains reported below all come from one sample, sequenced in a study of blood T cell repertoires in COVID-19. Assay used: immunoSEQ multiplex PCR; TCRdb lists only in-frame clones, some missing. The top ten clones hold approximately 1.2% of a sample with about 360,000 clones, 80% to 90% of them seen once. Sequenced sample: PBMCs or T cells enriched from blood (not recorded which). The receptors originated from a man aged 30 to 39 who had recovered from COVID-19.

The CDR3 DNA follows: TGTGCCAGCAGTTTAAGCGAGGCGCCGGACATTAGTGAAGCTTTCTTT. It encodes CASSLSEAPDISEAFF. The chain uses TRBV27 and TRBJ1-1, with D possibly TRBD1 on 5 matching bases. The CDR3 is made up of 16 amino acids. Germline CDR1 and CDR2: MNHEY and SMNVEV (reference sequence). Between the trimmed V and J ends, which lost 2 bases and 7 bases, there was a span of 20 bases.

Remarks on this clone: Other DNA sequences in the same sample also yield this CDR3. The J gene is TRBJ1-2, the V gene TRBV19; 9 nucleotides line up with TRBD1. Unmatched junction bases numbered 4, after V lost 4 bases and J lost 4 bases. CDR3 length equals 14 residues. Germline V gives CDR1 LNHDA, CDR2 SQIVND (reference sequence). For the CDR3, the DNA is TGTGCCAGTAGTACGGACAGGGGTGGCTATGGCTACACCTTC. Translating gives CASSTDRGGYGYTF. Full variable domain (remainder filled in from reference TRBV19 and TRBJ1-2): DGGITQSPKYLFRKEGQNVTLSCEQNLNHDAMYWYRQDPGQGLRLIYYSQIVNDFQKGDIAEGYSVSREKKESFPLTVTSAQKNPTAFYLCASSTDRGGYGYTFGSGTRLTVV.

In this sample, this clone turned up a few times. The genes are TRBV2 and TRBJ1-2; no firm D call. Trimming pared 7 bases from V and 0 bases from J, leaving 9 bases between. CDR1 and CDR2 (germline): SNHLY, FYNNEI. CDR3 length: 13 residues. In nucleotides, the CDR3 is TGTGCCAGCACCCTCGGGACTAACTATGGCTACACCTTC. Encoded protein: CASTLGTNYGYTF.

The rearrangement uses TRBV12-3 or TRBV12-4 and TRBJ2-7; D perhaps matches TRBD2 (6 bases). CDR3 size: 12 residues. Trimming left V 7 bases short and J 6 bases short, with 13 bases between. CDR3 protein: CASTAGRGEQYF. DNA for the CDR3: TGTGCCAGCACTGCAGGGCGGGGCGAGCAGTACTTC.